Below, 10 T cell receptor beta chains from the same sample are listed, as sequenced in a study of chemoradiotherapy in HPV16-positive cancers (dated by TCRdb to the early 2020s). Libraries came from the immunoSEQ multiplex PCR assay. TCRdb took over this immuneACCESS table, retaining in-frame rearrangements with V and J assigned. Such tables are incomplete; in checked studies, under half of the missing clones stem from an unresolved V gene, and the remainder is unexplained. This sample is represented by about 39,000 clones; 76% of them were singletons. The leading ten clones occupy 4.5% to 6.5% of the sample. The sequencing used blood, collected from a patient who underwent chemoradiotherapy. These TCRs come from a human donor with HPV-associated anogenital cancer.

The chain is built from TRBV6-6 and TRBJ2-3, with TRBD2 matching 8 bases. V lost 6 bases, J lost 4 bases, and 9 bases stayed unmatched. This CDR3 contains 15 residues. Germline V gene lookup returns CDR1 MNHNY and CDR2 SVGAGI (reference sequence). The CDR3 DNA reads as TGTGCCAGCAGGCCCGGGGGGGGCCAGCCAGATACGCAGTATTTT. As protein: CASRPGGGQPDTQYF.

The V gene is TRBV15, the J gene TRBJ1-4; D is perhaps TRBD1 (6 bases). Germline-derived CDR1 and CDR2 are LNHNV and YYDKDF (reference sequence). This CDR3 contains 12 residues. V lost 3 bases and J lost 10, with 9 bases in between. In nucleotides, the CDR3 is TGTGCCACCAGCAGTGTACAGGGAAAACTGTTTTTT. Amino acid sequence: CATSSVQGKLFF. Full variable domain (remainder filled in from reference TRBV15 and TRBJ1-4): DAMVIQNPRYQVTQFGKPVTLSCSQTLNHNVMYWYQQKSSQAPKLLFHYYDKDFNNEADTPDNFQSRRPNTSFCFLDIRSPGLGDTAMYLCATSSVQGKLFFGSGTQLSVL.

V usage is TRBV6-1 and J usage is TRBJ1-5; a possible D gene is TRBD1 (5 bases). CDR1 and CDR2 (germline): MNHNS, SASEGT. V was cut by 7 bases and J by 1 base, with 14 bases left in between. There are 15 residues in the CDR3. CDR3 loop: CASKTTRDSNQPQHF. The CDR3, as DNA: TGTGCCAGCAAAACAACGCGGGACAGCAATCAGCCCCAGCATTTT.

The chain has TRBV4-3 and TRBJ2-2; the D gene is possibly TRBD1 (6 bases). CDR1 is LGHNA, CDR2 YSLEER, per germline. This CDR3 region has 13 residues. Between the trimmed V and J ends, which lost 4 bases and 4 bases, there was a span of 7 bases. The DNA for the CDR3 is TGCGCCAGCAGCCGGACAGTCACCGGGGAGCTGTTTTTT. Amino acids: CASSRTVTGELFF.

This chain's CDR3 is CASSQPGQGNTIYF. For the CDR3, the DNA is TGCGCCAGCAGTCAACCGGGACAGGGAAACACCATATATTTT. V is TRBV4-1 and J is TRBJ1-3; 7 bases agree with TRBD1. V dropped 6 bases and J dropped 4; count of bases not matched to a gene: 6. This CDR3 contains 14 residues. Germline CDR1 reads MGHRA; CDR2 reads YSYEKL.

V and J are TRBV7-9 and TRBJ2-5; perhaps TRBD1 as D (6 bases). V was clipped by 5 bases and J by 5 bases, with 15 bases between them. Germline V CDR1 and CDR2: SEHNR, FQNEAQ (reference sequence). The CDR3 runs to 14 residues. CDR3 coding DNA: TGTGCCAGCAGCCCCACTGGGACATGGGAGACCCAGTACTTC. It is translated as CASSPTGTWETQYF.

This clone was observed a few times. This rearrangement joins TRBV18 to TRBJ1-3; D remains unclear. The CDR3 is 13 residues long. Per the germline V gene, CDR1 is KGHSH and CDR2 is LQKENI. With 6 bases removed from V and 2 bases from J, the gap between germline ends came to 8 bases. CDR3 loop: CASSSVAGNTIYF. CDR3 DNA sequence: TGTGCCAGCTCCTCCGTGGCTGGAAACACCATATATTTT.

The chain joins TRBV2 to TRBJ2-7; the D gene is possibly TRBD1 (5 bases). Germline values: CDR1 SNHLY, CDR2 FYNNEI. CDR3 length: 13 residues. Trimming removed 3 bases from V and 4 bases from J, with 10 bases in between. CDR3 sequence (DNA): TGTGCCAGCAGTGAGCAGACAGTTTACGAGCAGTACTTC. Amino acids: CASSEQTVYEQYF.

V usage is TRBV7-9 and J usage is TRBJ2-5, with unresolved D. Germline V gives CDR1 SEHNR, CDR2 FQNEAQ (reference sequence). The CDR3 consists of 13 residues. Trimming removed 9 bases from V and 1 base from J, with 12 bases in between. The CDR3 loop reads CASRPALQETQYF. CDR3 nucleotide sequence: TGTGCCAGTCGGCCTGCCCTCCAAGAGACCCAGTACTTC.

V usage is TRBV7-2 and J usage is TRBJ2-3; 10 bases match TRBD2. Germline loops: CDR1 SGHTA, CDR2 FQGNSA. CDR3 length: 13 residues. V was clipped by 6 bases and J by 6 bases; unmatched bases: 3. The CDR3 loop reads CASRRSGGDTQYF. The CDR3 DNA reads TGTGCCAGCAGACGTAGCGGGGGGGATACGCAGTATTTT.